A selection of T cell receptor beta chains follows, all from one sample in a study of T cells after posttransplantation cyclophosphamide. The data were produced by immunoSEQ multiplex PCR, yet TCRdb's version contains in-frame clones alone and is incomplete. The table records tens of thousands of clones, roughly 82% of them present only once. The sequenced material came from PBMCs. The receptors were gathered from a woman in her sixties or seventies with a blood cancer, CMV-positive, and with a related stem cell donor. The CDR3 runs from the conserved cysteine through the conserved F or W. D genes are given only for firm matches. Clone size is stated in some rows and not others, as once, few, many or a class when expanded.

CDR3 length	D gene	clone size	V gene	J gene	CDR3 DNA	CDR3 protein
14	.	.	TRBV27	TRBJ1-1	TGTGCCAGCAGCCGCAGGCCGACTAAGGCTGAAGCTTTCTTT	CASSRRPTKAEAFF
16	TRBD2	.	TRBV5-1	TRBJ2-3	TGCGCCAGCAGCCCCCGGACTAGCGGGAGCGCAGATACGCAGTATTTT	CASSPRTSGSADTQYF
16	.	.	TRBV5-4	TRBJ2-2	TGTGCCAGCAACGAAGGGGGAGGGTACACTACCGGGGAGCTGTTTTTT	CASNEGGGYTTGELFF
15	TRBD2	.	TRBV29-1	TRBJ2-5	TGCAGCGGAGGGACTAGCGGGCACGGGATGGCGACCCAGTACTTC	CSGGTSGHGMATQYF
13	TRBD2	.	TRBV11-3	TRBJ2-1	TGTGCCAGCAGCTTGCGGGGGTACAATGAGCAGTTCTTC	CASSLRGYNEQFF
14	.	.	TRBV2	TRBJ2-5	TGTGCCAGCAGTGCACTAGTGCTCCAAGAGACCCAGTACTTC	CASSALVLQETQYF
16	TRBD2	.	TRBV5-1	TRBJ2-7	TGCGCCAGCAGCAGACAAACTAGCGGGAGCTCCTACGAGCAGTACTTC	CASSRQTSGSSYEQYF
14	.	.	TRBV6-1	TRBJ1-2	TGTGCCAGCAGTGAACGGAGAGCTAACTATGGCTACACCTTC	CASSERRANYGYTF
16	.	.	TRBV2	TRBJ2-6	TGTGCCAGCTCCAAATCTCCGGGAGTTGGGGCCAACGTCCTGACTTTC	CASSKSPGVGANVLTF
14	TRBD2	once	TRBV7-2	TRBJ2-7	TGTGCCAGCAGCTTGGGACTAGCGGCCTACGAGCAGTACTTC	CASSLGLAAYEQYF
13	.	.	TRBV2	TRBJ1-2	TGTGCCAGCAGTGATTTGATGGTTCGGGGCTACACCTTC	CASSDLMVRGYTF
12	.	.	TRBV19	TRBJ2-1	TGTGCCAGTAGTATAGGCGGGAATGAGCAGTTCTTC	CASSIGGNEQFF
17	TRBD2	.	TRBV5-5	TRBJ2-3	TGTGCCAGCAGCTTTTTTGCGGGAGGGGATCGCACAGATACGCAGTATTTT	CASSFFAGGDRTDTQYF
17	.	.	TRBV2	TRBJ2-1	TGTGCCAGCAGTGACCTGGGGGGTCTAGCTCTTTACAATGAGCAGTTCTTC	CASSDLGGLALYNEQFF
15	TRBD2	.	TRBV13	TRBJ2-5	TGTGCCAGCAGCTTAAGCCGGGCGGGAGCTGAGACCCAGTACTTC	CASSLSRAGAETQYF
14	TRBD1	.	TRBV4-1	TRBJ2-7	TGCGCCAGCAGCGCCCGGGACAGTGCCTACGAGCAGTACTTC	CASSARDSAYEQYF
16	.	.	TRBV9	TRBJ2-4	TGTGCCAGCAGCGTAGGGTCGTCCGAGGCCGAAAACATTCAGTACTTC	CASSVGSSEAENIQYF
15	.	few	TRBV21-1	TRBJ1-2	TGTGCCAGCAGCACTAAGACCGAGGTTTCCTATGGCTACACCTTC	CASSTKTEVSYGYTF
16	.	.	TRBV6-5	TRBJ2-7	TGTGCCAGCAGTTCCGCGTGGGGGCCAGCTTACTACGAGCAGTACTTC	CASSSAWGPAYYEQYF
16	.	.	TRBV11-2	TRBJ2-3	TGTGCCAGCAGCTTGAGCGGCCTTTATCACACTGATACGCAGTATTTT	CASSLSGLYHTDTQYF
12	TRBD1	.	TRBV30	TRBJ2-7	TGTGCCTGGAGTTTGACAGGGTACGGAAAGTACTTC	CAWSLTGYGKYF
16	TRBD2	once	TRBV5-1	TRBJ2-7	TGCGCCAGCAGCCTGGGACTAGCGGGAGGTAGCCACGAGCAGTACTTC	CASSLGLAGGSHEQYF
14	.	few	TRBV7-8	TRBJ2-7	TGTGCCAGCAGCGGCAATATCCAGTCCTACGAGCAGTACTTC	CASSGNIQSYEQYF
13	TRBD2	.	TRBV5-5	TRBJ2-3	TGTGCCAGCAGAACTAGCGGCACAGATACGCAGTATTTT	CASRTSGTDTQYF
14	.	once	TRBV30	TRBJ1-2	TGTGCCTGGAGTGTACACAGCTCCCCAGGCGGCTACACCTTC	CAWSVHSSPGGYTF
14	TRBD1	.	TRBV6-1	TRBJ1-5	TGTGCCAGCACAGGGGGAAGCGGCAATCAGCCCCAGCATTTT	CASTGGSGNQPQHF
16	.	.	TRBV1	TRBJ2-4	TGCACCAGCAGCCAAGCCGAGCGGGGGGAGGTTGACATTCAGTACTTC	CTSSQAERGEVDIQYF
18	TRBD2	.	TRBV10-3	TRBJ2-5	TGTGCCATCAGTGAGGGACTAGCGGGAGGGCCCATGTGGGAGACCCAGTACTTC	CAISEGLAGGPMWETQYF
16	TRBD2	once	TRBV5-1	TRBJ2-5	TGCGCCAGCAGCACCTGGACTAGCGGGATAAAAGAGACCCAGTACTTC	CASSTWTSGIKETQYF
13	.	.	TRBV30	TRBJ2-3	TGTGCCTGGATGGGCGAGGGGGCAGATACGCAGTATTTT	CAWMGEGADTQYF
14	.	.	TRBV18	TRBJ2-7	TGTGCCAGCTCAACCCAAAAAAGCTACTACGAGCAGTACTTC	CASSTQKSYYEQYF
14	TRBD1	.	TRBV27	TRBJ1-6	TGTGCCAGCAACCGACAGGGGCCTAATTCACCCCTCCACTTT	CASNRQGPNSPLHF
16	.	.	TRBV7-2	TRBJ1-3	TGTGCCAGCAGCTTAGAAGCGGGGGGGGACGGGGACACCATATATTTT	CASSLEAGGDGDTIYF
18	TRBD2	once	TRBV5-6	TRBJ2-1	TGTGCCAGCAGCTTACGACCAAAATTTAGCGGGGGCGACAATGAGCAGTTCTTC	CASSLRPKFSGGDNEQFF
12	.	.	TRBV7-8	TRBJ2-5	TGTGCCAGCGCACGGTCCGGGGAGACCCAGTACTTC	CASARSGETQYF
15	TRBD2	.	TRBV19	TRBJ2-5	TGTGCCAGTAGTAACCAGCGGGGTAACCAAGAGACCCAGTACTTC	CASSNQRGNQETQYF